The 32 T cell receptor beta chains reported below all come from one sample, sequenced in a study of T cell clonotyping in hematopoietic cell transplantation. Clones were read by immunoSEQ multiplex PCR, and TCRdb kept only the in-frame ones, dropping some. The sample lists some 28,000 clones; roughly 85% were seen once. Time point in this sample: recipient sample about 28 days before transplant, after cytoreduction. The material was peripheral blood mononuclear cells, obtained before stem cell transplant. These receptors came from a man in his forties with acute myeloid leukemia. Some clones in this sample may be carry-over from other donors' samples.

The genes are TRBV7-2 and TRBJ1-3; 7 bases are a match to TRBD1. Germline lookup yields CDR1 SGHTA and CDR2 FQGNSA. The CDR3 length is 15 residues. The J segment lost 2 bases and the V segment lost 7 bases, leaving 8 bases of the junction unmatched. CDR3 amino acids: CASTKPTGAGNTIYF. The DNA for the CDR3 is TGTGCCAGCACCAAACCTACAGGGGCTGGAAACACCATATATTTT.

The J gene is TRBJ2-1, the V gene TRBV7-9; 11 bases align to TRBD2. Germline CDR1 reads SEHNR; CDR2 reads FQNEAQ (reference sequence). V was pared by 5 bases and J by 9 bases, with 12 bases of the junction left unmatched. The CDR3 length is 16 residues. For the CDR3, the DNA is TGTGCCAGCAGCCCTTCGACTAGCGGGGCCACGGGTGAGCAGTTCTTC. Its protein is CASSPSTSGATGEQFF.

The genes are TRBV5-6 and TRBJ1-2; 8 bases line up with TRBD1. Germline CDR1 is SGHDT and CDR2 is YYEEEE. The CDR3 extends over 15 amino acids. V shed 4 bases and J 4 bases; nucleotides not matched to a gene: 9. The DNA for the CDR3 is TGTGCCAGCAGCCCAGGCCGACAGGGGTTCTATGGCTACACCTTC. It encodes CASSPGRQGFYGYTF.

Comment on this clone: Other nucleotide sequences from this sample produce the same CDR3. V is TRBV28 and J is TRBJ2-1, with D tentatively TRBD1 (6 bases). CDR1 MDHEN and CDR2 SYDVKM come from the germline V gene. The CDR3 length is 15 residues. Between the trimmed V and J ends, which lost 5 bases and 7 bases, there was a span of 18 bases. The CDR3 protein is CASSLSGVLWNEQFF. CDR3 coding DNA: TGTGCCAGCAGTCTCTCAGGGGTTCTGTGGAATGAGCAGTTCTTC.

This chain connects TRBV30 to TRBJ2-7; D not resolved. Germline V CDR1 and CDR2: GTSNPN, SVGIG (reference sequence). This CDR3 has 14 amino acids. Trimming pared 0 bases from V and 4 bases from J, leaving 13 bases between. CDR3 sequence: CAWSVLRPDYEQYF. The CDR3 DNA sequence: TGTGCCTGGAGTGTACTCCGGCCAGATTACGAGCAGTACTTC.

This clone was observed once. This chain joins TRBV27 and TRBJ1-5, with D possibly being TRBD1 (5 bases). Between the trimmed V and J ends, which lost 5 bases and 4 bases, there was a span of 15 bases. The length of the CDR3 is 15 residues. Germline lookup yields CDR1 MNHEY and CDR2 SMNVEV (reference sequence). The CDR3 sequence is CASSPLGTVNQPQHF. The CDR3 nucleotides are TGTGCCAGCAGTCCCCTCGGGACCGTAAATCAGCCCCAGCATTTT.

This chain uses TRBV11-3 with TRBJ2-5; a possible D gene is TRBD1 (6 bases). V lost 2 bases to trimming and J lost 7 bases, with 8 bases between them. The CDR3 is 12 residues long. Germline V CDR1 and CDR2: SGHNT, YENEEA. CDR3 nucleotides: TGTGCCAGCAGCTTAACAGGGACGACCCAGTACTTC. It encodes CASSLTGTTQYF.

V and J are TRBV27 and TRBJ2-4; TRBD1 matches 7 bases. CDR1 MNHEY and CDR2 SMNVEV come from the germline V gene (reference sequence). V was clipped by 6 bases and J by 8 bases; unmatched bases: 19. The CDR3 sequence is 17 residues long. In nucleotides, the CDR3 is TGTGCCAGCAGCCCAACACCCCCCAGGGGGTTATTAGACATTCAGTACTTC. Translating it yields CASSPTPPRGLLDIQYF.

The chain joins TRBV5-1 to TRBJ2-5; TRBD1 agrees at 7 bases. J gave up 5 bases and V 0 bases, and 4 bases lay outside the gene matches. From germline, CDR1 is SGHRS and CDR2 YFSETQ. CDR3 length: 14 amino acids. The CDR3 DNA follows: TGCGCCAGCAGCTTGGAGGGGGCAGGTGAGACCCAGTACTTC. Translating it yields CASSLEGAGETQYF.

CDR3 sequence (DNA): TGTGCCAGCAGAGAAACTGTTAACAGGGGATACACCTTC. Translating it yields CASRETVNRGYTF. The chain carries TRBV6-1 and TRBJ1-2, with TRBD1 identical over 7 bases. This CDR3 is 13 amino acids long. V gave up 6 bases and J gave up 11 bases; unmatched junction bases: 12. Germline loops: CDR1 MNHNS, CDR2 SASEGT.

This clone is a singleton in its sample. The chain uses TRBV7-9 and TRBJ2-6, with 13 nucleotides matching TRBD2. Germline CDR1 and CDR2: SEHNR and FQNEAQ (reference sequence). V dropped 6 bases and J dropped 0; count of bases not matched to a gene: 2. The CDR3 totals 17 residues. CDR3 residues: CASSRLAGGSGANVLTF. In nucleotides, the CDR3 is TGTGCCAGCAGTCGACTAGCGGGGGGCTCTGGGGCCAACGTCCTGACTTTC.

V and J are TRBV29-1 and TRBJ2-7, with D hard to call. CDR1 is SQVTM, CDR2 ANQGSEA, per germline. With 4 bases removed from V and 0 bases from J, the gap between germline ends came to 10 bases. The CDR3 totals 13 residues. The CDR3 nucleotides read TGCAGCGTTGGTGATTGGAGCTCCTACGAGCAGTACTTC. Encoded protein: CSVGDWSSYEQYF.

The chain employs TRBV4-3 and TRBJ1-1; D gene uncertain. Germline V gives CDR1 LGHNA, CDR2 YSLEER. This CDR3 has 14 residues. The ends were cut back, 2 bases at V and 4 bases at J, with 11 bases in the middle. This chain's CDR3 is CASSQWIEGTEAFF. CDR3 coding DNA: TGCGCCAGCAGCCAATGGATAGAGGGCACTGAAGCTTTCTTT.

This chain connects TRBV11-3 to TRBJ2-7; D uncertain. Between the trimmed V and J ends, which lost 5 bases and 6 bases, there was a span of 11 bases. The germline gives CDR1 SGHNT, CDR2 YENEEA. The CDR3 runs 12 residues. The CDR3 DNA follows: TGTGCCAGCAGCGTGAGACCTCTCGAGCAGTACTTC. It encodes CASSVRPLEQYF.

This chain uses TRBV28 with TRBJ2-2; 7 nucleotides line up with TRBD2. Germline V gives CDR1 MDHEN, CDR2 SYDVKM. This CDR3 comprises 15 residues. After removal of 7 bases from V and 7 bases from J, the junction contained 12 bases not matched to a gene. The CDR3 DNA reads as TGTGCCAGCAAGCGGGGAGGACACTTCAGCGGGGAGCTGTTTTTT. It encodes CASKRGGHFSGELFF.

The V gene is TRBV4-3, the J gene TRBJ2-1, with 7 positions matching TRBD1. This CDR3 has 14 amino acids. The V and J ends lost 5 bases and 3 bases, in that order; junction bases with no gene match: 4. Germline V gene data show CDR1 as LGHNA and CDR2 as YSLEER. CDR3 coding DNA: TGCGCCAGCAGCTCGGGACAGAACTACAATGAGCAGTTCTTC. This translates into CASSSGQNYNEQFF.

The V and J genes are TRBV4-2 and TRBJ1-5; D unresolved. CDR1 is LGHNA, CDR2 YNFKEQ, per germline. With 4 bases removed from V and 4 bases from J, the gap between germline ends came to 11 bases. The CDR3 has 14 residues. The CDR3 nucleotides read TGTGCCAGCAGCCGCCCGGGCAATAATCAGCCCCAGCATTTT. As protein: CASSRPGNNQPQHF.

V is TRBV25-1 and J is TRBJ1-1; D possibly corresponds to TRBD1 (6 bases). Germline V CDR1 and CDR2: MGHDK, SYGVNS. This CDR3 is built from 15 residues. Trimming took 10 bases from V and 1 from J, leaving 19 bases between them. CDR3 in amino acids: CATASTGGWNTEAFF. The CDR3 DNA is TGTGCCACCGCTTCCACGGGGGGCTGGAACACTGAAGCTTTCTTT.

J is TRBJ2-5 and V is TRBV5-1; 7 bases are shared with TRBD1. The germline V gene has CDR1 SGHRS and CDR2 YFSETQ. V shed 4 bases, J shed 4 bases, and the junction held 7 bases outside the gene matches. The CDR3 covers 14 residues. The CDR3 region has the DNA TGCGCCAGCAGCGCCACAGGGGTTCGAGAGACCCAGTACTTC. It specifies CASSATGVRETQYF.

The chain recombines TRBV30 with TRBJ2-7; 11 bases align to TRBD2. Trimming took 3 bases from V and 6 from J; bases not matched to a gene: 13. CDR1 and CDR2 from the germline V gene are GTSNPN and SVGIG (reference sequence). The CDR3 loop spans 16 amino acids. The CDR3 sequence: CAWSSFIAGGPREQYF. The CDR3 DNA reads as TGTGCCTGGAGCTCCTTTATAGCGGGGGGGCCTCGCGAGCAGTACTTC. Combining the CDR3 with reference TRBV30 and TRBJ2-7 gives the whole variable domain SQTIHQWPATLVQPVGSPLSLECTVEGTSNPNLYWYRQAAGRGLQLLFYSVGIGQISSEVPQNLSASRPQDRQFILSSKKLLLSDSGFYLCAWSSFIAGGPREQYFGPGTRLTVT.

CDR3 protein: CASSLTGLRNQPQHF. The CDR3 DNA reads as TGTGCCAGCAGCTTAACGGGGTTACGCAATCAGCCCCAGCATTTT. The chain has TRBV7-2 and TRBJ1-5; D not certain. The CDR3 loop spans 15 amino acids. Germline assignment: CDR1 SGHTA and CDR2 FQGNSA. Trimming took off 2 bases at V and 2 bases at J, with 10 bases between the two ends.

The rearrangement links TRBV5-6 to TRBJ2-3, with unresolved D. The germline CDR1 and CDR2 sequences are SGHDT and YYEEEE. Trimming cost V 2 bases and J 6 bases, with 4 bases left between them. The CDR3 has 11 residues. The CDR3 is CASSFTDTQYF. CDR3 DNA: TGTGCCAGCAGCTTTACGGATACGCAGTATTTT.

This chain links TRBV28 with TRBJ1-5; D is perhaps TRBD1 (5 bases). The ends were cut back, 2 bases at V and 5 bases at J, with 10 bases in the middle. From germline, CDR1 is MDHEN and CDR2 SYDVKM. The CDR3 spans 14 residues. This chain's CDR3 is CASSLRSTDQPQHF. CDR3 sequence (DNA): TGTGCCAGCAGTTTAAGGTCGACAGATCAGCCCCAGCATTTT.

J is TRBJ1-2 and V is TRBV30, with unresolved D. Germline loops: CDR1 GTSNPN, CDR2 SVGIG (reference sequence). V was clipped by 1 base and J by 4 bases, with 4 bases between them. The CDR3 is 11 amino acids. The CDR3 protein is CAWSDGYGYTF. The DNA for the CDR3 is TGTGCCTGGAGTGACGGCTATGGCTACACCTTC.

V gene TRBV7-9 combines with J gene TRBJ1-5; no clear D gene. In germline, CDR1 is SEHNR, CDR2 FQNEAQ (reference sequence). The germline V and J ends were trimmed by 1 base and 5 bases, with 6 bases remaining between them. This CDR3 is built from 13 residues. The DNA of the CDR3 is TGTGCCAGCAGCTTAGGCACAGATCAGCCCCAGCATTTT. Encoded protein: CASSLGTDQPQHF.

This chain's CDR3 is CASSQTDLRREYGYTF. CDR3 DNA sequence: TGCGCCAGCAGCCAAACGGACCTCCGCCGGGAATATGGCTACACCTTC. This chain connects TRBV4-3 to TRBJ1-2; D uncertain. CDR1 is LGHNA and CDR2 is YSLEER in the germline V gene. Trimming shortened V by 2 bases and J by 5 bases, and 18 bases separated the two germline ends. The CDR3 length is 16 residues.

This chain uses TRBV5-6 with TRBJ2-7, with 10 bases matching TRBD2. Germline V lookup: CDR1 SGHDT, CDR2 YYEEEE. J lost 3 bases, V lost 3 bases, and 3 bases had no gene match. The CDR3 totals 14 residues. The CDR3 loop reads CASSSSGSYYEQYF. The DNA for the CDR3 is TGTGCCAGCAGCTCTAGCGGGAGTTACTACGAGCAGTACTTC.

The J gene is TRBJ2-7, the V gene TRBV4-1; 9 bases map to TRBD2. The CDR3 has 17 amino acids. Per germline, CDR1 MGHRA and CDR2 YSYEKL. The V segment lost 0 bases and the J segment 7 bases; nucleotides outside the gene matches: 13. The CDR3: CASSQEIPMGLAGEQYF. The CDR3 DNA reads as TGCGCCAGCAGCCAAGAGATTCCGATGGGACTAGCTGGGGAGCAGTACTTC.

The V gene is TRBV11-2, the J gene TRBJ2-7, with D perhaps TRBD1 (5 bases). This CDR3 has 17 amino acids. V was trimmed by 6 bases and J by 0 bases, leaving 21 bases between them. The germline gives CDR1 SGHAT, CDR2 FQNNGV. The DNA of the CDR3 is TGTGCCAGCAGTCAAAATTACAACCCAGGGTTCTCCTACGAGCAGTACTTC. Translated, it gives CASSQNYNPGFSYEQYF.

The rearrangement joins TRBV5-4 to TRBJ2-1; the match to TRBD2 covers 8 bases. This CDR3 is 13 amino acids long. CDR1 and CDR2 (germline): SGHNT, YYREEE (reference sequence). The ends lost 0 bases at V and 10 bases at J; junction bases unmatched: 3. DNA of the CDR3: TGTGCCAGCAGCTTGGCCGGGACTAGGGAGCAGTTCTTC. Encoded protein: CASSLAGTREQFF.

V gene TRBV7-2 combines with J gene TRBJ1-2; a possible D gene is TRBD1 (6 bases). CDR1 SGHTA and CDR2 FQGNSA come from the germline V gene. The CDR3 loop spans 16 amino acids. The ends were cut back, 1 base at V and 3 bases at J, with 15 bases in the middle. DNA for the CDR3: TGTGCCAGCAGCTTAGTCGCAAACAGGGATTACTATGGCTACACCTTC. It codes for CASSLVANRDYYGYTF.

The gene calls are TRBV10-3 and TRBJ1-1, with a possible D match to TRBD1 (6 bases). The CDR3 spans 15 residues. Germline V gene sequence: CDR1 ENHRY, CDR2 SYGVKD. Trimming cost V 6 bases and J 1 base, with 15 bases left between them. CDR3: CAISDPGTQNTEAFF. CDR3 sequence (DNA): TGTGCCATCAGCGATCCCGGGACACAGAACACTGAAGCTTTCTTT.